This T cell receptor beta chain was obtained from a study of vaccination and CD4 T cells after COVID-19. TCRdb redid the calling of the PCR reads with MiXCR, one entry per CDR3 protein. This sample has roughly 28,000 distinct CDR3 sequences, with roughly 45% found just once. Described time point: late sampling 161 to 241 days after vaccination in three convalescent patients. Looked up from germline, CDR1 is SEHNR and CDR2 is FQNEAQ (reference sequence). The CDR3 is 13 residues long. V shed 1 base and J shed 4 bases, with 7 bases lying between them. The chain uses TRBV7-9 and TRBJ1-1; a possible D gene is TRBD1 (5 bases). The sequence was obtained from a human donor who had recovered from COVID-19. The sequences come from CD4+ T cells from blood, collected about 7 months after SARS-CoV-2 vaccination. This CDR3 reads CASSLGGVTEAFF. The CDR3 nucleotides are TGTGCCAGCAGCTTAGGAGGGGTCACTGAAGCTTTCTTT.